These T cell receptor beta chains were read from a single sample in a study of shared clonotypes between healthy human individuals. The repertoire was sequenced with immunoSEQ multiplex PCR; TCRdb's copy has only in-frame clones and lacks some. The sample lists about 2.4 million clones; approximately 93% were seen once. Specimen: naive CD4+ T cells from PBMCs. The receptors were gathered from a man aged 18 to 30 in good health. Some clones in this sample may be carry-over from other donors' samples. The CDR3 runs from the conserved cysteine through the conserved F or W. Each record gives: V gene, J gene, CDR3 protein.

>TRBV5-1|TRBJ2-5
CASSSSFRGETQYF
>TRBV11-2|TRBJ1-5
CASSLLGQADQPQHF
>TRBV28|TRBJ1-6
CASSLAGFNSPLHF
>TRBV7-2|TRBJ1-1
CASSLFGETEAFF
>TRBV7-2|TRBJ2-7
CASSLVGLAVYEQYF
>TRBV13|TRBJ1-5
CASSGQGRQPQHF
>TRBV30|TRBJ1-4
CAWKPLGGNTNEKLFF
>TRBV27|TRBJ2-2
CASRMYGGGELFF
>TRBV7-2|TRBJ2-5
CASSHSLVAGQETQYF
>TRBV6-7|TRBJ1-4
CASSYPTGEPGTTNEKLFF
>TRBV5-4|TRBJ2-7
CASSTGGRRDEQYF
>TRBV15|TRBJ2-5
CATSRPRVETQYF
>TRBV28|TRBJ2-3
CASSLGPSPGDTQYF
>TRBV5-4|TRBJ1-1
CASSLGGYMDNTEAFF
>TRBV5-1|TRBJ2-7
CASSLGVGRNYEQYF
>TRBV5-4|TRBJ2-1
CASSLVAGAVNEQFF
>TRBV5-1|TRBJ1-2
CASSDTGDHNYGYTF
>TRBV30|TRBJ1-5
CAWNVGGDQPQHF
>TRBV6-6|TRBJ1-5
CASSYSVAGAQPQHF
>TRBV7-9|TRBJ2-5
CASSLAAGVEETQYF
>TRBV7-3|TRBJ2-3
CASSSTNTDTQYF
>TRBV7-3|TRBJ2-6
CASSSQNSGANVLTF
>TRBV10-3|TRBJ2-7
CAISESTSGSYEQYF
>TRBV7-9|TRBJ2-5
CASSLRSGRAQETQYF
>TRBV28|TRBJ2-7
CASSPSGRPAYEQYF
>TRBV6-1|TRBJ2-1
CASSLSRNEQFF
>TRBV6-4|TRBJ2-3
CASSVSIVKYSTDTQYF
>TRBV21-1|TRBJ2-3
CASSNSGQSFTSTDTQYF
>TRBV29-1|TRBJ2-1
CSDITTSGGYNEQFF
>TRBV7-2|TRBJ1-2
CASSWRTGTAYYGYTF
>TRBV9|TRBJ2-1
CASSVTSGSNEQFF
>TRBV2|TRBJ2-3
CASRAGAMTDTQYF
>TRBV7-6|TRBJ2-7
CASSLAGTSGYEQYF
>TRBV19|TRBJ1-4
CASSTSGTGFNEKLFF
>TRBV4-2|TRBJ2-7
CASSQETAVSSYEQYF
>TRBV7-9|TRBJ2-2
CASSEQGLDTGELFF
>TRBV18|TRBJ2-5
CASSPPGTGVETQYF
>TRBV4-2|TRBJ1-2
CASSQEAQPWDGYTF
>TRBV2|TRBJ1-1
CASTSSSGNTEAFF
>TRBV28|TRBJ2-7
CASSFVGQFYEQYF
>TRBV28|TRBJ2-7
CASSLPGQIREQYF
>TRBV7-9|TRBJ1-6
CASSVIGNSPLHF
>TRBV7-2|TRBJ2-3
CASSLVRDTQYF
>TRBV4-1|TRBJ1-1
CASSHTGTLNTEAFF
>TRBV7-9|TRBJ1-3
CASSRREGHGGNTIYF
>TRBV28|TRBJ2-7
CASSLRVGAGDYEQYF
>TRBV5-1|TRBJ2-1
CASSSTGTGTYNEQFF
>TRBV11-3|TRBJ2-5
CASSPGRGLQETQYF
>TRBV5-8|TRBJ1-3
CASSTRGRGNTIYF
>TRBV28|TRBJ1-5
CASSLWSRDNQPQHF
>TRBV18|TRBJ2-6
CASSSQIAGANVLTF
>TRBV28|TRBJ1-1
CAIGDRGRGTKAFF
>TRBV30|TRBJ1-5
CAWSVRKASSSNQPQHF
>TRBV4-1|TRBJ2-1
CASSLVLTGWSYNEQFF
>TRBV5-1|TRBJ2-5
CASSLTGTKGQETQYF